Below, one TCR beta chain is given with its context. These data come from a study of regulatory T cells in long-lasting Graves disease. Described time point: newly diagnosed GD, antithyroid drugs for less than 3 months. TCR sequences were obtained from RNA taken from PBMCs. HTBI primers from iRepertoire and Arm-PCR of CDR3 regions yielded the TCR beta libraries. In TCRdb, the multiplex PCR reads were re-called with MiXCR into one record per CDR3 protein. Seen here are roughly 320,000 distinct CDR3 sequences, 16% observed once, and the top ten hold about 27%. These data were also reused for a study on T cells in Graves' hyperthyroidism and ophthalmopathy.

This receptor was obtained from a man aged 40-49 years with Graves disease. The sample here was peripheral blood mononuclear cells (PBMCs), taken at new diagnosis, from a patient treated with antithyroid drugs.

This chain's CDR3 is CSAQTGGGQPQHF. In nucleotides, the CDR3 is TGCAGTGCCCAGACAGGGGGCGGTCAGCCCCAGCATTTT. This sequence joins TRBV20-1 and TRBJ1-5; 10 bases line up with TRBD1. Germline loops: CDR1 DFQATT, CDR2 SNEGSKA (reference sequence). CDR3 length: 13 residues. V shed 6 bases and J 6 bases; nucleotides not matched to a gene: 5.